This is a list of T cell receptor beta chains from one sample in a study of neurological immune-mediated disorders. TCRdb re-called the 5' RACE reads with MiXCR, one entry per CDR3 protein. This table has about 71,000 distinct CDR3 sequences, nearly 3.5% appearing once. The specimen was PBMCs. The origin of the receptors is a man in his forties or fifties with multiple sclerosis. The CDR3 runs from the conserved cysteine through the conserved F or W. A D gene is named only where the DNA matches it firmly. Clone size is given as once, few, many, or a class for an expanded clone.

d_gene	v_gene	abundance	j_gene	CDR3aa	CDR3nt
.	TRBV11-2	many	TRBJ1-4	CASSLGQTSTTNEKLFF	TGTGCCAGCAGCTTAGGACAGACAAGCACAACTAATGAAAAACTGTTTTTT
.	TRBV29-1	many	TRBJ1-4	CSAAEEKLFF	TGCAGCGCCGCCGAAGAAAAACTGTTTTTT
.	TRBV5-1	many	TRBJ2-3	CASSFDRPDTQYF	TGCGCCAGCAGCTTTGACAGACCAGATACGCAGTATTTT
.	TRBV29-1	many	TRBJ1-1	CSVHRNTEAFF	TGCAGCGTACACAGAAACACTGAAGCTTTCTTT
.	TRBV10-3	few	TRBJ2-7	CAIRAGPKEQYF	TGTGCCATCAGAGCGGGTCCCAAAGAGCAGTACTTC
.	TRBV5-1	many	TRBJ1-6	CASSPQGSNSPLHF	TGCGCCAGCAGCCCTCAGGGGAGTAATTCACCCCTCCACTTT
.	TRBV28	many	TRBJ2-3	CASRKTGYGDRDTQYF	TGTGCCAGCAGAAAAACAGGGTACGGGGATAGAGATACGCAGTATTTT
.	TRBV7-8	many	TRBJ2-6	CASSLNPGANVLTF	TGTGCCAGCAGCTTAAATCCGGGGGCCAACGTCCTGACTTTC
TRBD2	TRBV5-1	many	TRBJ2-1	CASSLRGGLADYNEQFF	TGCGCCAGCAGCCTCCGGGGCGGACTAGCGGACTACAATGAGCAGTTCTTC
.	TRBV5-1	many	TRBJ2-7	CASSSTGAYDEQYF	TGCGCCAGCAGCTCGACGGGGGCGTACGACGAGCAGTACTTC
.	TRBV12-3/TRBV12-4	many	TRBJ1-1	CASSMVQGLNTEAFF	TGTGCCAGCAGCATGGTACAAGGATTGAACACTGAAGCTTTCTTT
TRBD1	TRBV6-5	many	TRBJ1-5	CASRAQGGGQPQHF	TGTGCCAGCAGGGCCCAGGGGGGAGGCCAGCCCCAGCATTTT
.	TRBV29-1	many	TRBJ2-5	CSVEPGAGFEETQYF	TGCAGCGTTGAGCCCGGGGCAGGGTTTGAAGAGACCCAGTACTTC
.	TRBV6-5	many	TRBJ1-2	CASSYPGTTGYTF	TGTGCCAGCAGTTACCCCGGGACAACCGGCTACACCTTC
TRBD2	TRBV6-6	many	TRBJ2-5	CASSYSRASGGAGETQYF	TGTGCCAGCAGTTACTCGAGGGCTAGCGGGGGGGCCGGGGAGACCCAGTACTTC
.	TRBV27	many	TRBJ2-7	CASSFSSLSEQYF	TGTGCCAGCAGTTTCTCCAGCCTCTCGGAGCAGTACTTC
TRBD1	TRBV12-3/TRBV12-4	many	TRBJ1-4	CASRVGQQPPIYEKLFF	TGTGCCAGCAGGGTGGGACAGCAACCCCCCATTTATGAAAAACTGTTTTTT
.	TRBV20-1	many	TRBJ2-2	CSASRGLITGELFF	TGCAGTGCTAGTCGCGGACTGATAACCGGGGAGCTGTTTTTT
.	TRBV7-9	many	TRBJ1-1	CASSLIGNTEAFF	TGTGCCAGCAGCTTAATAGGGAACACTGAAGCTTTCTTT
.	TRBV20-1	many	TRBJ1-2	CSARSPDNYGYTF	TGCAGTGCTAGATCCCCGGACAACTATGGCTACACCTTC
.	TRBV12-3/TRBV12-4	many	TRBJ1-2	CASSPQWGGYGYTF	TGTGCCAGCAGCCCCCAGTGGGGGGGCTATGGCTACACCTTC
.	TRBV5-1	many	TRBJ2-1	CASNFFGVGYDEQFF	TGCGCCAGCAACTTTTTTGGTGTGGGGTACGATGAGCAGTTCTTC
TRBD2	TRBV7-9	many	TRBJ2-1	CASSLGPAGGDYNEQFF	TGTGCCAGCAGCTTAGGGCCAGCGGGAGGGGATTACAATGAGCAGTTCTTC
TRBD1	TRBV5-1	many	TRBJ2-1	CASSTGTGTYNEQFF	TGCGCCAGCAGCACCGGGACAGGGACCTACAATGAGCAGTTCTTC